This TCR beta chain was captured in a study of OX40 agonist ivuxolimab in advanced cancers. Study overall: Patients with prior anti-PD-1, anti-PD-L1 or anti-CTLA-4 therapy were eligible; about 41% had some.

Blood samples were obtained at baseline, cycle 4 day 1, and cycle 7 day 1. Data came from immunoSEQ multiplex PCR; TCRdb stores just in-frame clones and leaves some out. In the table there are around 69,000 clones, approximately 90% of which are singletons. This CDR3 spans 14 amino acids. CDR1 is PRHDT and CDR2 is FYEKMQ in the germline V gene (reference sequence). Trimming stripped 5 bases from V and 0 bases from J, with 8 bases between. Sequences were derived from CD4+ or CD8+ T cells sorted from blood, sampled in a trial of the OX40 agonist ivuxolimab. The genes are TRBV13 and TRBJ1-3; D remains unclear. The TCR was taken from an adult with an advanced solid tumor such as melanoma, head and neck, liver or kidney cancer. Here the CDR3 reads CASSPLISGNTIYF. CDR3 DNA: TGTGCCAGCAGCCCCCTGATCTCTGGAAACACCATATATTTT.